A single sample is the source of the 21 T cell receptor beta chains below, sequenced in a study of blood T cell repertoires in COVID-19. Libraries were prepared by immunoSEQ multiplex PCR; TCRdb keeps only in-frame clonotypes and omits some of them. The table shows more than 350,000 clones, with about 83% occurring only once. The sample consisted of PBMCs or T cells enriched from blood (not recorded which). The receptors were sampled from a woman aged 45-60 years who had recovered from COVID-19.

As concerns this clone: One junction end does not reproduce the germline sequence, and a read error may be involved. The rearrangement joins TRBV7-8 to TRBJ2-4; a weak D match, TRBD1 (6 bases). CDR1 is SGHVS and CDR2 is FQNEAQ in the germline V gene. CDR3 size: 15 residues. The CDR3 DNA sequence: TGTGCCAGCAGCACTACAGGGTTAGCCAAAAACATTCAGTATTTC. Its translation: CASSTTGLAKNIQYF.

This rearrangement joins TRBV5-1 to TRBJ2-5; D may be TRBD2 (6 bases). V was shortened by 2 bases and J by 2 bases, with 22 bases between the two germline ends. CDR3 length equals 18 residues. The V gene's germline CDR1 is SGHRS and CDR2 YFSETQ. Written as DNA, the CDR3 is TGCGCCAGCAGCTTTCCCCATCTCCGGGGGTTCCAACAAGAGACCCAGTACTTC. Its translation is CASSFPHLRGFQQETQYF.

The chain has TRBV27 and TRBJ1-5, with TRBD1 identical over 12 bases. With 2 bases clipped from V and 1 base from J, the junction kept 6 bases outside the gene matches. Per germline, CDR1 MNHEY and CDR2 SMNVEV (reference sequence). CDR3 length: 18 residues. DNA for the CDR3: TGTGCCAGCAGTTTAGTGGGGACAGGGGGCGAGAGCAATCAGCCCCAGCATTTT. The encoded protein is CASSLVGTGGESNQPQHF.

This chain connects TRBV5-1 to TRBJ2-7; 9 nucleotides align to TRBD2. J lost 2 bases, V lost 1 base, and 7 bases had no gene match. Germline CDR1 reads SGHRS; CDR2 reads YFSETQ. The CDR3 contains 16 residues. The DNA for the CDR3 is TGCGCCAGCAGCTTGAAAGCGGGGGGAAATCCCTACGAGCAGTACTTC. Protein sequence: CASSLKAGGNPYEQYF.

This chain uses TRBV7-9 with TRBJ1-1, with 7 bases matching TRBD1. V shed 6 bases, J shed 8 bases, and the junction held 12 bases outside the gene matches. The germline CDR1 and CDR2 sequences are SEHNR and FQNEAQ (reference sequence). The CDR3 length is 14 residues. CDR3 sequence: CASSAGPTGSEAFF. For the CDR3, the DNA is TGTGCCAGCAGTGCGGGGCCGACAGGGTCCGAAGCTTTCTTT.

The V gene is TRBV20-1, the J gene TRBJ2-1, with D possibly being TRBD2 (5 bases). Deletions cut 3 bases from V and 10 bases from J, with 22 bases between. The CDR3 consists of 15 residues. Germline loops: CDR1 DFQATT, CDR2 SNEGSKA (reference sequence). The DNA for the CDR3 is TGCAGTGCTAGTCTCGCGGGCCATCGTCCGGGGGAGCAGTTCTTC. This sequence encodes CSASLAGHRPGEQFF.

The chain is built from TRBV27 and TRBJ2-7; 9 nucleotides agree with TRBD1. Germline-derived CDR1 and CDR2 are MNHEY and SMNVEV (reference sequence). V dropped 3 bases and J dropped 3; count of bases not matched to a gene: 6. This CDR3 contains 15 residues. The CDR3 DNA is TGTGCCAGCAGTTTTAGGACAGGGGAAGGCTACGAGCAGTACTTC. It translates to CASSFRTGEGYEQYF.

This clone occurred a few times. V gene TRBV11-2 combines with J gene TRBJ2-3; 7 nucleotides agree with TRBD2. Germline V gene lookup returns CDR1 SGHAT and CDR2 FQNNGV. J was trimmed by 4 bases and V by 1 base; bases with no gene match: 5. This CDR3 comprises 15 residues. The CDR3 nucleotides are TGTGCCAGCAGCTTAGTTGGGGGGGTTGCAGATACGCAGTATTTT. This encodes CASSLVGGVADTQYF.

J is TRBJ2-7 and V is TRBV15; the D is unclear. Germline values: CDR1 LNHNV, CDR2 YYDKDF (reference sequence). Trimming stripped 0 bases from V and 6 bases from J, with 15 bases between. This CDR3 has 15 amino acids. Written as DNA, the CDR3 is TGTGCCACCAGCAGAGATTCCTCCACCGTGCGCGAGCAGTACTTC. It yields the protein CATSRDSSTVREQYF.

The chain has TRBV10-3 and TRBJ1-1; D is perhaps TRBD1 (6 bases). This CDR3 has 13 amino acids. The ends were cut back, 8 bases at V and 0 bases at J, with 10 bases in the middle. The germline gives CDR1 ENHRY, CDR2 SYGVKD. This chain's CDR3 is CAISDRLNTEAFF. Here the CDR3 DNA reads TGTGCCATCTCTGACAGGCTGAACACTGAAGCTTTCTTT.

As DNA, the CDR3 is TGTGCCAGCAGCTTTACAGGGGGAGGCTCACCCCTCCACTTT. Its translation is CASSFTGGGSPLHF. This chain joins TRBV7-2 and TRBJ1-6; 8 positions agree with TRBD1. Germline V CDR1 and CDR2: SGHTA, FQGNSA. CDR3 length: 14 amino acids. Losses at the gene ends were 3 bases for V and 10 bases for J; bases not matched to a gene: 5.

This sequence joins TRBV24-1 and TRBJ1-2; D may be TRBD1 (6 bases). The CDR3 length is 12 residues. V dropped 3 bases and J dropped 7 bases, with 8 bases sitting between them. From germline, CDR1 is KGHDR and CDR2 SFDVKD. The CDR3 nucleotides are TGTGCCACCAGTGATAACAGGGCTGGCTACACCTTC. This encodes CATSDNRAGYTF.

The chain is built from TRBV10-3 and TRBJ1-1; TRBD1 matches 7 bases. V shed 5 bases and J 4 bases; nucleotides not matched to a gene: 4. The CDR3 extends over 13 amino acids. Per germline, CDR1 ENHRY and CDR2 SYGVKD. CDR3 amino acids: CAISPGTVTEAFF. The CDR3 bases are TGTGCCATCAGTCCAGGGACAGTCACTGAAGCTTTCTTT.

This chain joins TRBV5-6 and TRBJ2-2, with D maybe TRBD1 (5 bases). This CDR3 contains 14 residues. Trimming removed 4 bases from V and 5 bases from J, with 12 bases in between. The V gene's germline CDR1 is SGHDT and CDR2 YYEEEE. CDR3 protein: CASSPDSLTGELFF. In DNA form, the CDR3 reads TGTGCCAGCAGCCCCGACAGTCTAACCGGGGAGCTGTTTTTT.

The rearrangement links TRBV9 to TRBJ1-1; TRBD1 might be the D (5 bases). Germline values: CDR1 SGDLS, CDR2 YYNGEE. The CDR3 is made up of 13 amino acids. The V end was cut by 3 bases, the J end by 0 bases, with 6 bases between. This chain's CDR3 is CASSEGLNTEAFF. CDR3 nucleotides: TGTGCCAGCAGCGAGGGGTTGAACACTGAAGCTTTCTTT.

The chain uses TRBV30 and TRBJ2-3, with D possibly matching TRBD2 (6 bases). V lost 3 bases, J lost 2 bases, and 9 bases lay in between. Germline CDR1 GTSNPN, CDR2 SVGIG (reference sequence). The length of the CDR3 is 13 residues. The DNA of the CDR3 is TGTGCCTGGAGAGGGAGGCCCACAGATACGCAGTATTTT. Translated, it gives CAWRGRPTDTQYF.

This clone came up a few times. The chain couples TRBV5-1 to TRBJ2-7, with 9 bases identical to TRBD1. The CDR3 runs 15 residues. Trimming cost V 4 bases and J 6 bases; bases outside gene matches: 11. Germline CDR1 reads SGHRS; CDR2 reads YFSETQ. CDR3 region: CASSVLSTGGGEQYF. The CDR3 DNA reads as TGCGCCAGCAGCGTGCTCTCGACAGGGGGAGGCGAGCAGTACTTC.

The chain employs TRBV15 and TRBJ2-7; 9 nucleotides match TRBD1. CDR3 length equals 16 residues. Trimming cost V 8 bases and J 6 bases; bases outside gene matches: 17. CDR1 LNHNV and CDR2 YYDKDF come from the germline V gene (reference sequence). CDR3 region: CATSPSLQGARGEQYF. CDR3 coding DNA: TGTGCCACCTCCCCCAGTCTACAGGGGGCGCGGGGCGAGCAGTACTTC.

The chain couples TRBV4-2 to TRBJ2-7; D may be TRBD1 (6 bases). CDR1 and CDR2 from the germline V gene are LGHNA and YNFKEQ. This CDR3 region has 15 residues. V was pared by 3 bases and J by 4 bases, with 16 bases between. This CDR3 reads CASSQDLEGDYEQYF. The CDR3 nucleotides read TGTGCCAGCAGCCAGGACCTAGAGGGGGATTACGAGCAGTACTTC.

V and J are TRBV2 and TRBJ2-5; TRBD1 is a possible D gene (6 bases). Germline V gives CDR1 SNHLY, CDR2 FYNNEI. Trimming removed 5 bases from V and 5 bases from J, with 12 bases in between. This CDR3 region has 13 residues. The CDR3 DNA follows: TGTGCCAGCAGTCGGACAGCCGGCGAGACCCAGTACTTC. Protein product: CASSRTAGETQYF.

The rearrangement links TRBV5-1 to TRBJ1-2; TRBD1 might be the D (6 bases). Germline V gene data show CDR1 as SGHRS and CDR2 as YFSETQ. The V and J ends lost 3 bases and 7 bases respectively, with 16 bases between them. This CDR3 is built from 14 residues. CDR3 in amino acids: CASSSGTSVGGYTF. The CDR3 DNA reads TGCGCCAGCAGCTCCGGGACATCGGTAGGTGGCTACACCTTC.